This T cell receptor (beta chain) was obtained from a study of control samples from healthy donors and cancer patients. With 3 bases removed from V and 4 bases from J, the gap between germline ends came to 9 bases. The CDR3 extends over 13 amino acids. Comment on this clone: Other DNA sequences of this sample code for an identical CDR3.

The table came from immunoSEQ multiplex PCR; TCRdb's copy has only in-frame clones and leaves some out. The sample includes around 110,000 clones, approximately 90% of them seen just once. This clonotype originated in a woman in her 70s in good health. The chain is built from TRBV12-3 or TRBV12-4 and TRBJ1-2; D is undetermined. The sequenced sample was blood. The CDR3 here is CASSLGRFYGYTF. Here the CDR3 DNA reads TGTGCCAGCAGTTTGGGTCGCTTCTATGGCTACACCTTC.